These 2 T cell receptor beta chains were sequenced from one sample in a study of blood T cell repertoires in COVID-19. Only in-frame clones appear in the TCRdb table, and some are missing; sequencing was by immunoSEQ multiplex PCR. Among 250,000 or so clones, roughly 80% were seen once, and the ten largest hold around 3.3%. The material sequenced was peripheral blood. Receptors were obtained from a woman under 30 with acute or convalescent COVID-19.

The chain joins TRBV20-1 to TRBJ1-2; D gene unclear. The V gene's germline CDR1 is DFQATT and CDR2 SNEGSKA (reference sequence). This CDR3 has 10 residues. Trimming took 1 base from V and 7 from J, leaving 4 bases between them. CDR3 region: CSARAFGYTF. For the CDR3, the DNA is TGCAGTGCTAGAGCATTTGGCTACACCTTC.

The gene calls are TRBV6-5 and TRBJ2-1; TRBD1 agrees at 10 bases. Germline trimming cut 0 bases from V and 3 bases from J; bases unmatched to any gene: 2. This CDR3 has 16 amino acids. The V gene's germline CDR1 is MNHEY and CDR2 SVGAGI. CDR3 sequence (DNA): TGTGCCAGCAGTTACTCCGGGACAGGGGTCTACAATGAGCAGTTCTTC. Its translation is CASSYSGTGVYNEQFF.